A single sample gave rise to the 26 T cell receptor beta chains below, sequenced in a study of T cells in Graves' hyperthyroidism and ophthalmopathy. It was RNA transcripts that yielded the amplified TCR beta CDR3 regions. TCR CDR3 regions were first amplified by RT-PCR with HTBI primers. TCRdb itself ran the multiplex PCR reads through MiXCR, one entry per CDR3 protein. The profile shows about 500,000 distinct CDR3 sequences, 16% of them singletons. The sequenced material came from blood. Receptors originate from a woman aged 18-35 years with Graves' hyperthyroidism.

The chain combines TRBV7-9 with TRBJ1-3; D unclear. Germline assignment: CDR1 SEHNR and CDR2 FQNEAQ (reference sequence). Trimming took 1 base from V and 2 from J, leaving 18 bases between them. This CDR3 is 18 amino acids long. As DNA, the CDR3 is TGTGCCAGCAGCTTAGAACCGTCGCAGTGGGGTCCTGGAAACACCATATATTTT. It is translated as CASSLEPSQWGPGNTIYF.

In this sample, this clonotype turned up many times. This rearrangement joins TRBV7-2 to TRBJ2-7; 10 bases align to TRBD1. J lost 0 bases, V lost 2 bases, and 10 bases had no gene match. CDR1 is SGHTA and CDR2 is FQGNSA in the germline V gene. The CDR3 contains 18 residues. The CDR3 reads CASSLSRDRGPVSYEQYF. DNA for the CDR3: TGTGCCAGCAGCTTATCCCGGGACAGGGGACCCGTCTCCTACGAGCAGTACTTC.

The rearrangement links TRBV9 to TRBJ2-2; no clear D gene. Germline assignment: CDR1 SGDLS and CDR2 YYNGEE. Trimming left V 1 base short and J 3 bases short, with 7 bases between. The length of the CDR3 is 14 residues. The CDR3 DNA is TGTGCCAGCAGCGTATCTGGGCACACCGGGGAGCTGTTTTTT. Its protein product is CASSVSGHTGELFF.

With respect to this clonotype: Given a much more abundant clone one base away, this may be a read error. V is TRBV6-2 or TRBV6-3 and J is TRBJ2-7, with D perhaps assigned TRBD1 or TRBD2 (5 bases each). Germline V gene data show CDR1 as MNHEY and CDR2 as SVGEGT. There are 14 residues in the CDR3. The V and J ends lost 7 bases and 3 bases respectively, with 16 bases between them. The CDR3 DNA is TGTGCCAGCAAGGCAGGGACGGTCCTCTACGAGCAGTACTTC. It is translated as CASKAGTVLYEQYF.

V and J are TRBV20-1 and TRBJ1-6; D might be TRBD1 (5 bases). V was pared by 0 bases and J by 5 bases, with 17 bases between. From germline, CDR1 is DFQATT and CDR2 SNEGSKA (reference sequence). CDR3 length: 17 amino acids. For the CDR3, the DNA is TGCAGTGCTAGAGAAGACTTCCGACAGATCCATAATTCACCCCTCCACTTT. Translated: CSAREDFRQIHNSPLHF.

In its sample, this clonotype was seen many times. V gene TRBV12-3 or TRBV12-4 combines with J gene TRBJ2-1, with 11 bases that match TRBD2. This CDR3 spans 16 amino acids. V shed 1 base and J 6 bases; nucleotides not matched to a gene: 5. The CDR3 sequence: CASSLDPSGGPNEQFF. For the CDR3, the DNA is TGTGCCAGCAGTTTAGATCCTAGCGGGGGGCCCAATGAGCAGTTCTTC.

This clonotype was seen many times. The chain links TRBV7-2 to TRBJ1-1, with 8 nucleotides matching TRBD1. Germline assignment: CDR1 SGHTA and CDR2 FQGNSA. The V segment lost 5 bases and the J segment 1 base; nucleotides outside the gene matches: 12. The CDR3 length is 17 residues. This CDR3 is CASSQTATGVPNTEAFF. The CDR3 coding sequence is TGTGCCAGCAGCCAAACCGCGACAGGGGTCCCGAACACTGAAGCTTTCTTT.

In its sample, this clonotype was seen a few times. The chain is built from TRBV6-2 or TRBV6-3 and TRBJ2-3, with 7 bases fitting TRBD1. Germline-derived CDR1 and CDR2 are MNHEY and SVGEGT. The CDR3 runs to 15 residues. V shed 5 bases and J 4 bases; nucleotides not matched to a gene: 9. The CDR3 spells CASSDENRGPDTQYF. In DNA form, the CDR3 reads TGTGCCAGCAGTGACGAAAACAGGGGACCAGATACGCAGTATTTT.

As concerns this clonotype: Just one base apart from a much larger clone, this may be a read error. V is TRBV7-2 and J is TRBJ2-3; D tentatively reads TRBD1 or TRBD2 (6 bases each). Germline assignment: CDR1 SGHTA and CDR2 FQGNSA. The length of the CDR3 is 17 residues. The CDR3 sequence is CAGSLRGGGGRIDTQYF. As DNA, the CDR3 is TGTGCCGGCAGCTTACGGGGAGGAGGGGGGCGGATAGATACGCAGTATTTT.

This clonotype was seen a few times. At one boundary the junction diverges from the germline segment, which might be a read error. DNA for the CDR3: TGTGCCGGCAGTCTCGGGACAGGCTTCTATGGCTACACCTTC. Its translation: CAGSLGTGFYGYTF. This sequence joins TRBV12-3 or TRBV12-4 and TRBJ1-2; TRBD1 matches at 8 bases. The CDR3 loop spans 14 amino acids.

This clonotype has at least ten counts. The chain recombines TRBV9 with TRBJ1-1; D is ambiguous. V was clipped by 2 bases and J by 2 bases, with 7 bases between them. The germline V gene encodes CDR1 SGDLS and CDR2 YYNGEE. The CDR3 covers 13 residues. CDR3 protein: CASSVPSNTEAFF. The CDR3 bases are TGTGCCAGCAGCGTCCCCTCAAACACTGAAGCTTTCTTT.

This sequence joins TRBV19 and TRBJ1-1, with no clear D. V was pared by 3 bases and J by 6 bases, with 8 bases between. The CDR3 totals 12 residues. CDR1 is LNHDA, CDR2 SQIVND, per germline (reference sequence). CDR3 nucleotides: TGTGCCAGTAGTATCTCGTCCCCTGAAGCTTTCTTT. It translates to CASSISSPEAFF. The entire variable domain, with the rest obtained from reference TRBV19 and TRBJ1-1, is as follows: DGGITQSPKYLFRKEGQNVTLSCEQNLNHDAMYWYRQDPGQGLRLIYYSQIVNDFQKGDIAEGYSVSREKKESFPLTVTSAQKNPTAFYLCASSISSPEAFFGQGTRLTVV.

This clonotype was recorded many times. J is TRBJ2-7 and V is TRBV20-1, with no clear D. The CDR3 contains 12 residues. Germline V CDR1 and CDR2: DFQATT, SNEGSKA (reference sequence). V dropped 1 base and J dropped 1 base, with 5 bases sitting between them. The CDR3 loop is CSARVGSYEQYF. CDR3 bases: TGCAGTGCTAGAGTCGGATCCTACGAGCAGTACTTC.

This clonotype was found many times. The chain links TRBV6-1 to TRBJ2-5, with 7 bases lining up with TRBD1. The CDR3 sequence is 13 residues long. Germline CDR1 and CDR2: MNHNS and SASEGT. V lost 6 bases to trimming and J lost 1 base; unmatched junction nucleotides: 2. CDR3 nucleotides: TGTGCCAGCAGCCCAGGGGGCCAAGAGACCCAGTACTTC. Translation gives CASSPGGQETQYF.

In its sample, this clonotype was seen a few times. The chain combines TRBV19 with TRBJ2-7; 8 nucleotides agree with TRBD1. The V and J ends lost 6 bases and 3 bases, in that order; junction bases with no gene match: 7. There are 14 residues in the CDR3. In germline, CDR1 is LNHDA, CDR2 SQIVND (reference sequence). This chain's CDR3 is CASSDRGRGYEQYF. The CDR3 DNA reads TGTGCCAGTAGCGACAGGGGTCGAGGCTACGAGCAGTACTTC.

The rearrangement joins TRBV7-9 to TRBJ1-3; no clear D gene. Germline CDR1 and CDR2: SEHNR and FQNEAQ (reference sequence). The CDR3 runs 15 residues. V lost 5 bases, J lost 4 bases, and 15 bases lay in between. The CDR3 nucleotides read TGTGCCAGCAGCCCGCCGAGAACGACGGGAAACACCATATATTTT. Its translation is CASSPPRTTGNTIYF.

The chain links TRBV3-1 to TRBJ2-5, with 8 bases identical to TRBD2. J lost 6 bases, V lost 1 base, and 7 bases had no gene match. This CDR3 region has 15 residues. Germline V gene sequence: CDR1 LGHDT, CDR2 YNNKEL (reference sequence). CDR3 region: CASSQAGGLAQTQYF. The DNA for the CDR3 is TGTGCCAGCAGCCAAGCCGGCGGACTAGCACAGACCCAGTACTTC.

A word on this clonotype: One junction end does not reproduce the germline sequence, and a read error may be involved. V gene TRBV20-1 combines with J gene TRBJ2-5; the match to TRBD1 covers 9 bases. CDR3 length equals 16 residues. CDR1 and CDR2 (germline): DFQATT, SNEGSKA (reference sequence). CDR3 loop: CSASPLAQGAGESQYF. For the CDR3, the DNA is TGCAGTGCTAGCCCCCTGGCACAGGGGGCAGGGGAGAGCCAGTACTTC.

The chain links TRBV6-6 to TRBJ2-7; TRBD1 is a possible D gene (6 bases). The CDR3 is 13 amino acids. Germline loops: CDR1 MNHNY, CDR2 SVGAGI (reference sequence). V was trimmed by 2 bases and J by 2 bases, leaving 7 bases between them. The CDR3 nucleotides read TGTGCCAGCAGTTACACAGGGCCCTACGAGCAGTACTTC. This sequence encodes CASSYTGPYEQYF.

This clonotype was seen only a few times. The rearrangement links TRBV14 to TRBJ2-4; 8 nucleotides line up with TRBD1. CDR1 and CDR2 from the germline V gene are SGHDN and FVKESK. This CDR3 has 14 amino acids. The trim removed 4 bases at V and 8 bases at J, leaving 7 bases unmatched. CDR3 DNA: TGTGCCAGCAGCCGGAGGACAGGGAGAGACATTCAGTACTTC. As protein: CASSRRTGRDIQYF.

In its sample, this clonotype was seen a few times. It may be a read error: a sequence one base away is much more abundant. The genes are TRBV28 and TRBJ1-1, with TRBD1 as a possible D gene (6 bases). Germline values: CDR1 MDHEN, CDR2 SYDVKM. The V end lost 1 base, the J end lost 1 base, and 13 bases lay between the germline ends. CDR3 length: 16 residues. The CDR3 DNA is TGTGCCAGCAGTTTATCGTCGGGGGCTGGGAACACTGAAGCTTTCTTT. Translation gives CASSLSSGAGNTEAFF.

The CDR3 protein is CSAIRRGGVTGELFF. The CDR3 DNA reads as TGCAGTGCTATTCGCCGGGGGGGCGTCACCGGGGAGCTGTTTTTT. V is TRBV20-1 and J is TRBJ2-2; 8 bases match TRBD2. This CDR3 is built from 15 residues. Germline trimming cut 4 bases from V and 4 bases from J; bases unmatched to any gene: 8. Germline values: CDR1 DFQATT, CDR2 SNEGSKA (reference sequence).

The CDR3 nucleotides are TGTGCCAGCAGTTTATCTCCGCGTAGCGGGACCTTCTACGAGCAGTACTTC. Encoded protein: CASSLSPRSGTFYEQYF. This chain links TRBV27 with TRBJ2-7; 8 bases align to TRBD2. Germline V gives CDR1 MNHEY, CDR2 SMNVEV (reference sequence). V was pared by 0 bases and J by 3 bases, with 10 bases of the junction left unmatched. The CDR3 has 17 residues.

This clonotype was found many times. The CDR3 sequence: CASSPMSSYNEQFF. Here the CDR3 DNA reads TGTGCCAGCAGCCCCATGAGCTCCTACAATGAGCAGTTCTTC. The chain couples TRBV11-2 to TRBJ2-1; no firm D call. V was clipped by 5 bases and J by 0 bases, with 8 bases between them. The CDR3 covers 14 residues. Germline values: CDR1 SGHAT, CDR2 FQNNGV.

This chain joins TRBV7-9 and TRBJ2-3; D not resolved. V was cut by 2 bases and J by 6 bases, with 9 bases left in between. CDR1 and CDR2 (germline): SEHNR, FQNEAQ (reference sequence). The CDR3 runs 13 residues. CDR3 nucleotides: TGTGCCAGCAGCTTACTTTTTGGTGATACGCAGTATTTT. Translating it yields CASSLLFGDTQYF.

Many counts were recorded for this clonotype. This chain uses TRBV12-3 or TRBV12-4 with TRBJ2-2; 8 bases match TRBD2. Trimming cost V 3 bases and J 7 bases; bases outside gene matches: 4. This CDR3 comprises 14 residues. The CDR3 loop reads CASSLTSEDGELFF. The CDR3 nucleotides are TGTGCCAGCAGTTTGACTAGCGAGGACGGGGAGCTGTTTTTT.